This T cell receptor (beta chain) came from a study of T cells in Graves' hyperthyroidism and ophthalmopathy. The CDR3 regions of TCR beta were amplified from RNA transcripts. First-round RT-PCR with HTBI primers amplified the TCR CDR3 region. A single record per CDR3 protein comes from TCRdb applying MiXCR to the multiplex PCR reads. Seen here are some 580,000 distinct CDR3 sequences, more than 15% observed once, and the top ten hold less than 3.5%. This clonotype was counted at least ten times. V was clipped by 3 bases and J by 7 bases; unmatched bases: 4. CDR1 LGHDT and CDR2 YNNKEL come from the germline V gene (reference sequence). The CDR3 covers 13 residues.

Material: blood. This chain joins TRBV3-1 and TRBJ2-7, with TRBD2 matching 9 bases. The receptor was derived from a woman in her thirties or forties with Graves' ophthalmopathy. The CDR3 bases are TGTGCCAGCAGCCAGCGGGAGGGCGCGGAGCAGTACTTC. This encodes CASSQREGAEQYF.